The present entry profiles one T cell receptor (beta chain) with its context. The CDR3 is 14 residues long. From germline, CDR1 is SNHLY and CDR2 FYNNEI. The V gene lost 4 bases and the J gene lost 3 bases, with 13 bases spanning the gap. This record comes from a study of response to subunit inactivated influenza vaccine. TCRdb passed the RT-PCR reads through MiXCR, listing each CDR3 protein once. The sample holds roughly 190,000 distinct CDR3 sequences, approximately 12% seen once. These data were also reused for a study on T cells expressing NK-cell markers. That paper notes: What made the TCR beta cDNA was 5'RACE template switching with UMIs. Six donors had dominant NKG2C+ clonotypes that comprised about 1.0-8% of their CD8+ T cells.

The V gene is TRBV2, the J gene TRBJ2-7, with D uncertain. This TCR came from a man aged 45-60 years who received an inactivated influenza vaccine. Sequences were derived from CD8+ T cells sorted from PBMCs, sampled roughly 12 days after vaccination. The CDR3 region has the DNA TGTGCCAGCAGTGGGCCGGGCATCATCTACGAGCAGTACTTC. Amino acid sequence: CASSGPGIIYEQYF.